This TCR beta chain was obtained from a study of blood T cells in healthy people across ages. Points from the study as a whole: For the donors, CMV status was unknown and possibly confounded expanded clonotype changes. With unsorted PBMCs, a conclusive comparison of naive versus antigen-experienced cells was not possible.

Primers used in a second PCR of about 7 to 12 cycles were a sample-barcoded 5' primer and a J-beta primer mix. Each CDR3 protein is one row after TCRdb ran MiXCR on the 5' RACE reads. The sample includes about 780,000 distinct CDR3 sequences, approximately 24% seen only once; the top ten take under 3%. The V gene's germline CDR1 is SNHLY and CDR2 FYNNEI. The CDR3 runs to 16 residues. V was clipped by 5 bases and J by 5 bases, with 20 bases between them. On this clonotype itself: Its antigen is unidentified.

In addition, the sample was reused for a study of T cells of mothers and their children. In that study: In each mother, TCR beta CDR3 reads exceeded 10 million; in each child, they numbered a few million.

The sequence was collected from a boy aged 5 to 17 in good health. Material: blood. The V gene is TRBV2, the J gene TRBJ2-3; TRBD2 might be the D (5 bases). CDR3 sequence reads: CASSLRAGPGGDTQYF. CDR3 DNA: TGTGCCAGCAGTCTTCGGGCAGGCCCCGGAGGAGATACGCAGTATTTT.